A selection of T cell receptor beta chains follows, all from one sample in a study of T cell responses to AZD1222 COVID-19 vaccine. Measured with immunoSEQ multiplex PCR; TCRdb has only the in-frame clones, and not every one. This sample yields tens of thousands of clones, of which approximately 90% are seen a single time; approximately 2.4% belongs to the top ten. This material consisted of peripheral blood, taken 28 days after the second AZD1222 dose. Receptors originate from an adult who received the AZD1222 COVID-19 vaccine. CDR3s include the opening cysteine and the closing phenylalanine or tryptophan. The D gene is left open where the match is weak. Part of the rows lack a size; the others show once, few, many or a class for expanded clones.

J gene,D gene,CDR3 length,clone size,V gene,CDR3 protein,CDR3 DNA
TRBJ2-1,TRBD2,16,once,TRBV6-1,CASSGPSGRSGNEQFF,TGTGCCAGCAGTGGCCCTAGCGGGAGGTCAGGTAATGAGCAGTTCTTC
TRBJ2-1,TRBD2,15,-,TRBV5-1,CASSPIAGPDNEQFF,TGCGCCAGCAGCCCCATAGCGGGCCCTGACAATGAGCAGTTCTTC
TRBJ2-3,TRBD2,14,-,TRBV3-1/TRBV3-2,CASRGTSGIDTQYF,TGTGCCAGCAGAGGGACTAGCGGGATAGATACGCAGTATTTT
TRBJ2-3,TRBD1,16,-,TRBV19,CASTSGQGRLTDTQYF,TGTGCCAGTACCTCGGGACAGGGGCGGTTGACAGATACGCAGTATTTT
TRBJ1-2,-,14,-,TRBV28,CASSSGGIDYGYTF,TGTGCCAGCAGTTCGGGGGGCATTGACTATGGCTACACCTTC
TRBJ2-1,TRBD2,15,few,TRBV5-1,CASSQLAGGYNEQFF,TGCGCCAGCAGCCAACTAGCGGGAGGGTACAATGAGCAGTTCTTC
TRBJ2-5,TRBD1,17,-,TRBV9,CASSIQGGTGPQETQYF,TGTGCCAGCAGCATCCAAGGGGGGACAGGACCACAAGAGACCCAGTACTTC
TRBJ2-5,-,15,-,TRBV3-1/TRBV3-2,CASSQGPGAGETQYF,TGTGCCAGCAGCCAAGGCCCGGGGGCGGGAGAGACCCAGTACTTC
TRBJ2-7,-,13,-,TRBV19,CASTPTGINEQYF,TGTGCCAGTACACCGACCGGTATCAACGAGCAGTACTTC
TRBJ2-6,TRBD1,16,-,TRBV19,CASSKGTGAGANVLTF,TGTGCCAGTAGTAAAGGGACAGGGGCTGGGGCCAACGTCCTGACTTTC
TRBJ1-6,-,15,-,TRBV9,CASSVGSVRNSPLHF,TGTGCCAGCAGCGTAGGAAGTGTGAGGAATTCACCCCTCCACTTT
TRBJ2-7,-,12,-,TRBV10-2,CASSPNRGEQYF,TGCGCCAGCAGCCCCAATAGGGGCGAGCAGTACTTC
TRBJ1-1,-,16,-,TRBV29-1,CSARMEARSMNTEAFF,TGCAGCGCACGGATGGAGGCCCGTTCCATGAACACTGAAGCTTTCTTT
TRBJ2-1,-,15,-,TRBV4-1,CASSQEGLSYNEQFF,TGCGCCAGCAGCCAAGAGGGGCTTTCATACAATGAGCAGTTCTTC
TRBJ2-4,-,15,-,TRBV30,CAWSVGSVGKNIQYF,TGTGCCTGGAGTGTGGGTAGCGTGGGCAAAAACATTCAGTACTTC
TRBJ2-4,-,18,-,TRBV11-2,CASSLYAAASGTKNIQYF,TGTGCCAGCAGCCTCTACGCGGCGGCCTCGGGAACCAAAAACATTCAGTACTTC
TRBJ2-3,TRBD1,17,-,TRBV5-6,CASSPTPDRGLGDTQYF,TGTGCCAGCAGCCCTACCCCGGACAGGGGGCTTGGAGATACGCAGTATTTT
TRBJ1-1,-,16,-,TRBV19,CASSIPVGGGSTEAFF,TGTGCCAGTAGTATTCCGGTCGGAGGGGGAAGCACTGAAGCTTTCTTT
TRBJ1-1,-,13,-,TRBV5-8,CASRLLTNTEAFF,TGTGCCAGCAGGTTACTAACGAACACTGAAGCTTTCTTT
TRBJ2-7,TRBD1,14,-,TRBV18,CASSLKQGADEQYF,TGTGCCAGCTCACTCAAACAGGGGGCGGACGAGCAGTACTTC
TRBJ2-1,-,14,-,TRBV3-1/TRBV3-2,CASSHRSSYNEQFF,TGTGCCAGCAGCCACCGAAGCTCCTACAATGAGCAGTTCTTC
TRBJ2-7,TRBD2,13,-,TRBV5-6,CASSSSGVELGYF,TGTGCCAGCAGCTCTAGCGGGGTAGAATTGGGGTACTTC
TRBJ2-5,-,16,once,TRBV7-6,CASSLSGRGGQETQYF,TGTGCCAGCAGCTTATCGGGCAGGGGGGGCCAAGAGACCCAGTACTTC
TRBJ2-6,TRBD1,17,once,TRBV10-3,CAISESGDRTGANVLTF,TGTGCCATCAGTGAGTCGGGGGACAGGACTGGGGCCAACGTCCTGACTTTC
TRBJ2-5,-,14,-,TRBV5-6,CASSYDTGGGAQYF,TGTGCCAGCAGCTACGACACAGGGGGGGGAGCCCAGTACTTC
TRBJ1-2,-,13,-,TRBV20-1,CSASHSTNYGYTF,TGCAGTGCTAGTCACAGCACTAACTATGGCTACACCTTC
TRBJ2-3,-,14,-,TRBV19,CASSMEWSTDTQYF,TGTGCCAGTAGTATGGAGTGGAGCACAGATACGCAGTATTTT
TRBJ2-5,-,15,-,TRBV18,CASQSVGGGSETQYF,TGTGCCAGCCAGTCGGTGGGAGGAGGTTCAGAGACCCAGTACTTC